Described below is a single T cell receptor (beta chain) sequence and its context. Its binding antigen is unknown. No much larger clone exists at a distance of one base, and base qualities are not known. The immunoSEQ Assay was used to sequence TCRbeta CDR3 regions. After extraction, genomic DNA underwent amplification by bias-controlled multiplex PCR, followed by high-throughput sequencing. The study's processing was this. To quantify the absolute abundance of every unique TCRbeta CDR3 region, sequences were collapsed and filtered. Usable DNA was measured by amplifying reference genes present in all nucleated cells, and TCRbeta template counts were normalized to that usable DNA to estimate T cell fraction. Repertoire TCRs were annotated as SARS-CoV-2-specific by exact matching of V gene, CDR3 amino acid sequence and J gene to a known reactive TCR set. The reference SARS-CoV-2 TCR set was obtained from MIRA and was filtered for enrichment in COVID-19-positive ImmuneCODE repertoires, whereby public or cross-reactive TCRs were removed. Using the MIRA antigens, annotated TCRs were further analysed by specific ORF or by position within an ORF. Breadth was defined as annotated unique rearrangements over total unique productive rearrangements; depth was the summed frequency of those rearrangements. Two-sided Wilcoxon rank-sum tests were used to compare TCR breadth between groups. As stored in TCRdb, this immuneACCESS dataset retains in-frame rearrangements with V and J assigned. A fraction of the clones does not appear; measured against another copy, unresolved V genes explain less than half of the discrepancy, and the remainder lacks a known reason. That table supplies the V and J calls and clone size; D and trimming were determined from the DNA. The sample contains approximately 340,000 clones, 90% to 95% of them found a single time. The ten largest clonotypes hold 3% to 5% of the sample.

The time point label here, explained by the study, means: individuals recovered from natural SARS-CoV-2 infection. This entry is derived from a study of Ad26.COV2.S vaccination and SARS-CoV-2 variants (dated by TCRdb to the early 2020s). Some background on the complete study: TCRbeta repertoire sequencing was used to assess the specificity and breadth of SARS-CoV-2-reactive T cell receptors after Ad26.COV2.S vaccination. The TCR-sequenced set comprised about 32 samples: roughly 19 Ad26.COV2.S vaccine recipients, 5 placebo recipients and 8 SARS-CoV-2 convalescent individuals. Overall results and qualifications from the work: After vaccination, substantial breadth of spike-specific CD8+ and CD4+ T cell responses was reported. Compared with placebo recipients, Ad26.COV2.S recipients showed higher spike-specific TCR breadth (P = 0.0014). Vaccine and placebo recipients had similar non-spike TCR breadth, a finding consistent with the vaccine containing only spike. The authors noted that total T cell responses may have been underestimated by the TCR breadth and depth analyses.

V is pruned by 5 bases and J by 7 bases, leaving 12 bases of the junction without a gene match. The germline V gene (reference sequence) gives CDR1 as LNHDA and CDR2 as SQIVND. The CDR3 has 16 amino acids, counting the end cysteine and phenylalanine. The only DNA kept is the CDR3, 48 bases in frame from the first base. The chain was built from TRBV19 and TRBJ2-1; 9 bases in between match TRBD1. The sequence was collected from a human donor who had recovered from COVID-19. Source: peripheral blood, taken after recovery from COVID-19. The CDR3 region: CASSVFPGQGRNEQFF. Here is the DNA: TGTGCCAGTAGTGTATTCCCGGGACAGGGTCGAAATGAGCAGTTCTTC.